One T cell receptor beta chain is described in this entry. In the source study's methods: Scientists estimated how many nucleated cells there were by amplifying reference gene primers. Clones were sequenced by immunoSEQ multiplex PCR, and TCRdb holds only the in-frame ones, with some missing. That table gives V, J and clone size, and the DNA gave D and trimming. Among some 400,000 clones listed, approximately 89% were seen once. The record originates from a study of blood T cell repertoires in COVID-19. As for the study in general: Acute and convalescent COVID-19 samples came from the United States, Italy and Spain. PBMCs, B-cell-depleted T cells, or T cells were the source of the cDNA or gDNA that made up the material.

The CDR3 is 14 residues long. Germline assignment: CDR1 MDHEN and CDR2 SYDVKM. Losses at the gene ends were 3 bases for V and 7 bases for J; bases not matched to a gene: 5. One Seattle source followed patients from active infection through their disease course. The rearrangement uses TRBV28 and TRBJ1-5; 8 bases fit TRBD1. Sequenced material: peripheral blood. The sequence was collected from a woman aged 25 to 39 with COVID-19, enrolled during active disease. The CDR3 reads CASSLTGDGQPQHF. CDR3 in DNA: TGTGCCAGCAGTTTGACAGGGGATGGCCAGCCCCAGCATTTT. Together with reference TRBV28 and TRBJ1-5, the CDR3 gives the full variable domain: DVKVTQSSRYLVKRTGEKVFLECVQDMDHENMFWYRQDPGLGLRLIYFSYDVKMKEKGDIPEGYSVSREKKERFSLILESASTNQTSMYLCASSLTGDGQPQHFGDGTRLSIL.